This passage covers 25 T cell receptor beta chains from one sample sequenced in a study of blood T cell repertoires in COVID-19. Some clones are missing from TCRdb's copy, which holds only in-frame ones; the method was immunoSEQ multiplex PCR. The sample has tens of thousands of clones, roughly 88% seen once. Sequencing input: peripheral blood. These receptors were taken from a man older than 75 with acute or convalescent COVID-19.

This clone turned up a few times. The rearrangement links TRBV11-2 to TRBJ1-1; D gene uncertain. The CDR3 runs to 13 residues. CDR1 is SGHAT, CDR2 FQNNGV, per germline. V gave up 3 bases and J gave up 5 bases, with 10 bases separating them. The CDR3 is CASSFIGRTEAFF. Written as DNA, the CDR3 is TGTGCCAGCAGCTTCATAGGGAGGACTGAAGCTTTCTTT. Drawing the rest from reference TRBV11-2 and TRBJ1-1, the complete variable domain is EAGVAQSPRYKIIEKRQSVAFWCNPISGHATLYWYQQILGQGPKLLIQFQNNGVVDDSQLPKDRFSAERLKGVDSTLKIQPAKLEDSAVYLCASSFIGRTEAFFGQGTRLTVV.

This clone was detected only once. The V and J genes are TRBV12-3 or TRBV12-4 and TRBJ1-4, with D perhaps matching TRBD1 (5 bases). The CDR3 is made up of 12 amino acids. Trimming stripped 6 bases from V and 7 bases from J, with 9 bases between. This CDR3 reads CASRQTGEKLFF. Written as DNA, the CDR3 is TGTGCCAGCAGACAAACAGGTGAAAAACTGTTTTTT.

This rearrangement joins TRBV20-1 to TRBJ2-7; 9 nucleotides align to TRBD1. The V segment lost 3 bases and the J segment 1 base; nucleotides outside the gene matches: 7. CDR1 is DFQATT, CDR2 SNEGSKA, per germline (reference sequence). This CDR3 contains 15 residues. CDR3 DNA sequence: TGCAGTGCTAGTTCTCCGGGACAGGGTTCCTACGAGCAGTACTTC. This translates into CSASSPGQGSYEQYF.

V gene TRBV7-9 combines with J gene TRBJ1-3; D remains ambiguous. The ends were cut back, 4 bases at V and 0 bases at J, with 19 bases in the middle. CDR3 size: 18 residues. Germline loops: CDR1 SEHNR, CDR2 FQNEAQ (reference sequence). The CDR3 sequence: CASSYSHVRGNSGNTIYF. CDR3 nucleotides: TGTGCCAGCAGCTATAGCCACGTACGAGGAAACTCTGGAAACACCATATATTTT.

The chain is built from TRBV29-1 and TRBJ1-4; 7 positions agree with TRBD1. In germline, CDR1 is SQVTM, CDR2 ANQGSEA. This CDR3 spans 13 amino acids. Here the CDR3 reads CSAGGGLNEKLFF. As DNA, the CDR3 is TGCAGTGCGGGAGGGGGCCTAAATGAAAAACTGTTTTTT.

This clone occurred once. The chain is built from TRBV19 and TRBJ1-2, with D maybe TRBD1 (5 bases). The germline CDR1 and CDR2 sequences are LNHDA and SQIVND (reference sequence). The CDR3 spans 12 residues. The V gene lost 3 bases and the J gene lost 4 bases, with 6 bases spanning the gap. The CDR3 coding sequence is TGTGCCAGTAGTATTACAGGCTATGGCTACACCTTC. Its protein product is CASSITGYGYTF. The full variable domain, its missing parts supplied by reference TRBV19 and TRBJ1-2, is DGGITQSPKYLFRKEGQNVTLSCEQNLNHDAMYWYRQDPGQGLRLIYYSQIVNDFQKGDIAEGYSVSREKKESFPLTVTSAQKNPTAFYLCASSITGYGYTFGSGTRLTVV.

The V gene is TRBV7-6, the J gene TRBJ2-3; D unresolved. CDR1 is SGHVS, CDR2 FNYEAQ, per germline. This CDR3 has 14 residues. Trimming removed 1 base at V and 1 base at J, with 6 bases between. CDR3: CASSLDRGTDTQYF. The CDR3 bases are TGTGCCAGCAGCTTAGACCGAGGCACAGATACGCAGTATTTT.

This chain links TRBV7-8 with TRBJ1-5, with TRBD1 as a possible D gene (5 bases). Germline V gene data show CDR1 as SGHVS and CDR2 as FQNEAQ. Between the trimmed V and J ends, which lost 3 bases and 0 bases, there was a span of 15 bases. The CDR3 runs 17 residues. The CDR3, as DNA: TGTGCCAGCAGCTTCGGGACTCCAGACGATAGCAATCAGCCCCAGCATTTT. Translating it yields CASSFGTPDDSNQPQHF.

This clone appeared a few times. The V gene is TRBV7-2, the J gene TRBJ2-3, with 7 bases that match TRBD2. V was pared by 2 bases and J by 4 bases, with 9 bases of the junction left unmatched. Germline CDR1 reads SGHTA; CDR2 reads FQGNSA. The CDR3 is 16 amino acids. DNA for the CDR3: TGTGCCAGCAGCTTAACGGCTAGCGGAATTCCAGATACGCAGTATTTT. Its protein product is CASSLTASGIPDTQYF.

This chain connects TRBV6-5 to TRBJ1-2; TRBD1 is a possible D gene (6 bases). The V gene's germline CDR1 is MNHEY and CDR2 SVGAGI. V shed 6 bases and J shed 1 base, with 9 bases lying between them. The CDR3 has 13 residues. CDR3 DNA sequence: TGTGCCAGCAGAGACAGGTTTAACTATGGCTACACCTTC. Its protein is CASRDRFNYGYTF.

This clone was observed once. V and J are TRBV12-3 or TRBV12-4 and TRBJ1-5, with D possibly matching TRBD1 (5 bases). V lost 6 bases to trimming and J lost 8 bases, with 11 bases between them. The CDR3 covers 12 residues. CDR3 residues: CASSLGGEPQHF. In DNA, the CDR3 is TGTGCCAGCAGCCTCGGAGGGGAGCCCCAGCATTTT.

V usage is TRBV4-1 and J usage is TRBJ2-3; tentatively, D is TRBD1 (5 bases). Trimming removed 4 bases at V and 3 bases at J, with 14 bases between. Germline V CDR1 and CDR2: MGHRA, YSYEKL. The CDR3 covers 15 residues. This CDR3 reads CASSPRTLATDTQYF. DNA for the CDR3: TGCGCCAGCAGCCCTCGGACACTGGCAACAGATACGCAGTATTTT.

The chain is built from TRBV5-1 and TRBJ2-3; D possibly corresponds to TRBD2 (5 bases). The CDR3 runs 14 residues. Germline lookup yields CDR1 SGHRS and CDR2 YFSETQ. V lost 2 bases, J lost 4 bases, and 11 bases lay in between. The DNA for the CDR3 is TGCGCCAGCAGCTTACAGTCGAGGGCAGATACGCAGTATTTT. Its protein is CASSLQSRADTQYF.

This sequence joins TRBV11-2 and TRBJ1-3; the match to TRBD1 covers 8 bases. The CDR3 extends over 18 amino acids. V was pared by 2 bases and J by 4 bases, with 13 bases of the junction left unmatched. Germline V gene data show CDR1 as SGHAT and CDR2 as FQNNGV. Here the CDR3 DNA reads TGTGCCAGCAGCTTAATGGTGCAGGGGGCTTCGAGGGGAAACACCATATATTTT. This gives the protein CASSLMVQGASRGNTIYF.

This sequence joins TRBV6-2 or TRBV6-3 and TRBJ1-6; D remains unclear. This CDR3 comprises 16 residues. Trimming removed 4 bases from V and 7 bases from J, with 17 bases in between. The germline V gene encodes CDR1 MNHEY and CDR2 SVGEGT. The CDR3 here is CASSFATRVPNSPLHF. CDR3 nucleotide sequence: TGTGCCAGCAGTTTCGCCACCCGGGTCCCAAATTCACCCCTCCACTTT.

The rearrangement joins TRBV14 to TRBJ2-7, with 9 bases fitting TRBD1. The junction had 7 bases not matched to a gene; V was cut back by 5 bases and J by 2 bases. The CDR3 runs 15 residues. Germline V lookup: CDR1 SGHDN, CDR2 FVKESK. The CDR3 DNA sequence: TGTGCCAGCAGCTACAGGACAGGGGCCCCCTACGAGCAGTACTTC. This gives the protein CASSYRTGAPYEQYF.

The chain is built from TRBV5-6 and TRBJ1-2; the D is unclear. The CDR3 is 16 amino acids. V was clipped by 2 bases and J by 0 bases, with 14 bases between them. From germline, CDR1 is SGHDT and CDR2 YYEEEE. CDR3 DNA sequence: TGTGCCAGCAGCTTTTTGGGAGACACTCCTAACTATGGCTACACCTTC. Protein sequence: CASSFLGDTPNYGYTF.

The gene calls are TRBV5-1 and TRBJ2-3; 7 nucleotides align to TRBD1. Germline trimming cut 4 bases from V and 5 bases from J; bases unmatched to any gene: 4. The CDR3 is made up of 13 amino acids. Germline loops: CDR1 SGHRS, CDR2 YFSETQ. The CDR3 DNA follows: TGCGCCAGCAGCACCACAGGGGTAGATACGCAGTATTTT. Residues: CASSTTGVDTQYF.

The chain links TRBV6-5 to TRBJ1-2; D may be TRBD1 (6 bases). CDR1 is MNHEY, CDR2 SVGAGI, per germline. V was cut by 6 bases and J by 4 bases, with 15 bases left in between. The CDR3 sequence is 14 residues long. CDR3 sequence: CASSASGQIYGYTF. As DNA, the CDR3 is TGTGCCAGCAGCGCCAGCGGACAGATCTATGGCTACACCTTC.

This clone was found a few times. The rearrangement links TRBV5-1 to TRBJ2-7; 10 nucleotides align to TRBD1. J lost 5 bases, V lost 4 bases, and 3 bases had no gene match. The V gene's germline CDR1 is SGHRS and CDR2 YFSETQ. The CDR3 has 13 residues. The CDR3 protein is CASSPGQGDEQYF. Here the CDR3 DNA reads TGCGCCAGCAGCCCCGGACAGGGGGACGAGCAGTACTTC.

V usage is TRBV29-1 and J usage is TRBJ2-3; TRBD2 matches 8 bases. The germline gives CDR1 SQVTM, CDR2 ANQGSEA. This CDR3 comprises 15 residues. The ends lost 0 bases at V and 5 bases at J; junction bases unmatched: 7. CDR3 bases: TGCAGCGTTGAAGATCACGGACTAGCTGAAGATACGCAGTATTTT. This sequence encodes CSVEDHGLAEDTQYF.

The chain combines TRBV2 with TRBJ2-5; tentatively, D is TRBD2 (7 bases). Germline V gene sequence: CDR1 SNHLY, CDR2 FYNNEI. CDR3 size: 15 residues. Trimming shortened V by 4 bases and J by 6 bases, and 18 bases separated the two germline ends. The chain's CDR3 is CASSGGGAGEKTQYF. DNA of the CDR3: TGTGCCAGCAGTGGGGGGGGCGCGGGTGAAAAGACCCAGTACTTC.

V gene TRBV29-1 combines with J gene TRBJ1-2, with D perhaps matching TRBD1 (5 bases). This CDR3 has 14 amino acids. Germline V lookup: CDR1 SQVTM, CDR2 ANQGSEA. V lost 3 bases and J lost 6, with 17 bases in between. CDR3 sequence reads: CSVDTAWGEDGYTF. The CDR3 DNA follows: TGCAGCGTTGATACGGCGTGGGGGGAGGATGGCTACACCTTC.

In DNA, the CDR3 is TGTGCCAGCAGCACTTGGACAGGGACCACCTATAGCAATCAGCCCCAGCATTTT. Protein: CASSTWTGTTYSNQPQHF. The chain has TRBV7-6 and TRBJ1-5; the match to TRBD1 covers 8 bases. Germline V lookup: CDR1 SGHVS, CDR2 FNYEAQ. The junction had 12 bases not matched to a gene; V was cut back by 5 bases and J by 0 bases. The CDR3 spans 18 residues.

The genes are TRBV11-1 and TRBJ1-1; D uncertain. This CDR3 is 13 amino acids long. From germline, CDR1 is SGHAT and CDR2 FQDESV (reference sequence). The germline V and J ends were trimmed by 7 bases and 4 bases, with 13 bases remaining between them. The CDR3 DNA reads as TGTGCCAGCAACCACGGGTTTCGCACTGAAGCTTTCTTT. Translating it yields CASNHGFRTEAFF.